This T cell receptor beta chain was recorded in a study of T cell responses to AZD1222 COVID-19 vaccine. Across the study: It was second doses at about 4 or about 12 weeks that were pooled. General study points: With dominance at 160-218 and 743-854, vaccine-associated CD4 TCRs spanned spike. Nearly half of unique spike-specific TCRs reportedly avoided B.1.351 and B.1.1.7 mutated regions. Elevations in Spike-specific TCR breadth and depth followed administration of two AZD1222 doses.

A remark on this clone: Its antigen is not known.

Sequencing used immunoSEQ multiplex PCR; TCRdb keeps in-frame clones, though not all of them. The sample includes tens of thousands of clones, roughly four fifths seen only once; the top ten take roughly 5.4%. The input for sequencing was peripheral blood, taken on day 0 of AZD1222 vaccination. This sequence was found in an adult in good health.

CDR3 region: CASSLGPGPQETQYF. CDR3 DNA sequence: TGTGCCAGCAGTTTAGGTCCCGGGCCCCAAGAGACCCAGTACTTC. The V gene is TRBV28, the J gene TRBJ2-5; D gene unclear. V lost 2 bases and J lost 1, with 11 bases in between. The CDR3 sequence is 15 residues long. Germline V gene data show CDR1 as MDHEN and CDR2 as SYDVKM.